The present T cell receptor (beta chain) was sequenced within a study of cytomegalovirus exposure and HLA in healthy donors. Trimming cost V 0 bases and J 4 bases, with 9 bases left between them. The CDR3 extends over 14 amino acids. CDR1 and CDR2 (germline): LGHNA, YSLEER. The primer mix had 60 Vbeta and 13 Jbeta primers. Using immunoSEQ multiplex PCR, the repertoire was profiled, and TCRdb retains in-frame clones only, with some absent. This sample's table has 200,000 to 250,000 clones. With regard to this clone: Within the sample, other DNA sequences also encode this same CDR3.

Sequencing was performed on PBMCs. The chain links TRBV4-3 to TRBJ1-2; no definite D call. This TCR was recovered from a woman younger than 45 in good health and CMV-seropositive. As DNA, the CDR3 is TGCGCCAGCAGCCAAGAACTTGGTCTCTATGGCTACACCTTC. It yields the protein CASSQELGLYGYTF.